A selection of T cell receptor beta chains follows, all from one sample in a study of T cell repertoires in cytomegalovirus infection. MiXCR was run by TCRdb on the reads, yielding one entry per CDR3 protein. The sample has 450,000 to 650,000 distinct CDR3 sequences, approximately 26% seen once. Sequenced input: PBMCs. The receptors stem from a human donor in good health (CMV status not recorded). Some clones in this sample may be carry-over from other donors' samples. The CDR3 runs from the conserved cysteine through the conserved F or W. D genes are given only for firm matches. Size is stated for part of the rows, as once, few or many counts, or as a class when the clone is expanded.

d_call: TRBD2
v_call: TRBV6-6
j_call: TRBJ2-3
clone_size: NA
cdr3_aa: CASSREGQTDTQYF
cdr3_nt: TGTGCCAGCAGTCGGGAGGGCCAAACAGATACGCAGTATTTT

d_call: NA
v_call: TRBV12-5
j_call: TRBJ1-1
clone_size: NA
cdr3_aa: CASGLRGVTEAFF
cdr3_nt: TGTGCTAGTGGTTTGAGAGGGGTCACTGAAGCTTTCTTT

d_call: NA
v_call: TRBV19
j_call: TRBJ2-2
clone_size: few
cdr3_aa: CASSFGWSVANTGELFF
cdr3_nt: TGTGCCAGTAGTTTTGGTTGGAGCGTAGCGAACACCGGGGAGCTGTTTTTT

d_call: TRBD1
v_call: TRBV4-1
j_call: TRBJ1-5
clone_size: NA
cdr3_aa: CASSWAPGTGPRRPQHF
cdr3_nt: TGCGCCAGCAGCTGGGCTCCCGGGACAGGGCCTCGAAGGCCCCAGCATTTT

d_call: TRBD2
v_call: TRBV19
j_call: TRBJ2-2
clone_size: NA
cdr3_aa: CASFSGRALANTGELFF
cdr3_nt: TGTGCCAGCTTTAGCGGGAGGGCTCTGGCGAACACCGGGGAGCTGTTTTTT

d_call: NA
v_call: TRBV4-1
j_call: TRBJ2-5
clone_size: NA
cdr3_aa: CASSQDIGSGETQYF
cdr3_nt: TGCGCCAGCAGCCAAGATATCGGGAGTGGCGAGACCCAGTACTTC

d_call: TRBD1
v_call: TRBV6-6
j_call: TRBJ1-2
clone_size: NA
cdr3_aa: CASSYSNTGGSGYTF
cdr3_nt: TGTGCCAGCAGTTACTCGAATACAGGGGGCAGTGGCTACACCTTC

d_call: NA
v_call: TRBV28
j_call: TRBJ1-5
clone_size: few
cdr3_aa: CASTKTSRADSNQPQHF
cdr3_nt: TGTGCCAGCACCAAAACCAGCCGCGCAGATAGCAATCAGCCCCAGCATTTT

d_call: NA
v_call: TRBV10-3
j_call: TRBJ1-1
clone_size: NA
cdr3_aa: CAISDPGTTNTEAFF
cdr3_nt: TGTGCCATCAGTGACCCCGGGACCACCAACACTGAAGCTTTCTTT

d_call: NA
v_call: TRBV5-6
j_call: TRBJ2-7
clone_size: NA
cdr3_aa: CASSLELGLPIRIRYEQYF
cdr3_nt: TGTGCCAGCAGCTTGGAACTTGGACTACCGATCCGAATCAGATACGAGCAGTACTTC

d_call: NA
v_call: TRBV7-2
j_call: TRBJ1-3
clone_size: NA
cdr3_aa: CASSLTSGFGLNTIYF
cdr3_nt: TGTGCCAGCAGTTTAACCTCAGGGTTTGGATTAAACACCATATATTTT

d_call: NA
v_call: TRBV18
j_call: TRBJ1-1
clone_size: NA
cdr3_aa: CASSPLGPGARNTEAFF
cdr3_nt: TGTGCCAGCTCACCACTTGGCCCCGGGGCAAGGAACACTGAAGCTTTCTTT

d_call: NA
v_call: TRBV30
j_call: TRBJ2-3
clone_size: NA
cdr3_aa: CAWSGRLGTQYF
cdr3_nt: TGTGCCTGGAGTGGGAGATTGGGTACGCAGTATTTT

d_call: NA
v_call: TRBV24-1
j_call: TRBJ2-3
clone_size: NA
cdr3_aa: CATSERGGGWGSTDTQYF
cdr3_nt: TGTGCCACCAGTGAGAGAGGGGGTGGATGGGGAAGCACAGATACGCAGTATTTT

d_call: TRBD1
v_call: TRBV6-1
j_call: TRBJ2-1
clone_size: many
cdr3_aa: CASSVNPGTGTYEQFF
cdr3_nt: TGTGCCAGCAGTGTTAACCCCGGGACAGGGACTTATGAGCAGTTCTTC

d_call: NA
v_call: TRBV7-2
j_call: TRBJ1-1
clone_size: few
cdr3_aa: CASSLVVAAAAFF
cdr3_nt: TGTGCCAGCAGCTTAGTTGTGGCAGCCGCTGCTTTCTTT

d_call: NA
v_call: TRBV11-2
j_call: TRBJ2-2
clone_size: NA
cdr3_aa: CASSLWNPNTGELFF
cdr3_nt: TGTGCCAGCAGCTTATGGAACCCGAACACCGGGGAGCTGTTTTTT

d_call: NA
v_call: TRBV7-2
j_call: TRBJ1-1
clone_size: NA
cdr3_aa: CASSPPGRPEAFF
cdr3_nt: TGTGCCAGCAGCCCCCCGGGAAGACCTGAAGCTTTCTTT

d_call: TRBD2
v_call: TRBV7-2
j_call: TRBJ2-4
clone_size: NA
cdr3_aa: CASSYGLAGDGGGNNQYF
cdr3_nt: TGTGCCAGCAGCTACGGACTAGCGGGAGACGGGGGGGGGAACAATCAGTACTTC

d_call: NA
v_call: TRBV29-1
j_call: TRBJ2-3
clone_size: NA
cdr3_aa: CSVARDHTDTQYF
cdr3_nt: TGCAGCGTTGCCCGGGATCACACAGATACGCAGTATTTT

d_call: NA
v_call: TRBV11-3
j_call: TRBJ2-1
clone_size: NA
cdr3_aa: CASSSGEREDEQFF
cdr3_nt: TGTGCCAGCAGCTCGGGGGAGAGGGAGGATGAGCAGTTCTTC

d_call: NA
v_call: TRBV24-1
j_call: TRBJ2-1
clone_size: NA
cdr3_aa: CATRDTYNEQFF
cdr3_nt: TGTGCCACCAGGGATACCTACAATGAGCAGTTCTTC

d_call: NA
v_call: TRBV7-2
j_call: TRBJ2-3
clone_size: few
cdr3_aa: CASSFGPKGETQYF
cdr3_nt: TGTGCCAGCAGCTTCGGCCCGAAGGGGGAGACGCAGTATTTT

d_call: NA
v_call: TRBV5-6
j_call: TRBJ2-2
clone_size: NA
cdr3_aa: CASSLYQGVVTGELFF
cdr3_nt: TGTGCCAGCAGCTTATACCAGGGCGTTGTCACCGGGGAGCTGTTTTTT

d_call: TRBD2
v_call: TRBV7-3
j_call: TRBJ2-3
clone_size: many
cdr3_aa: CASSPGLAGGGQGTQYF
cdr3_nt: TGTGCCAGCAGCCCTGGACTAGCGGGAGGAGGGCAGGGTACGCAGTATTTT

d_call: NA
v_call: TRBV11-2
j_call: TRBJ2-1
clone_size: few
cdr3_aa: CASSPGSSLNNEQFF
cdr3_nt: TGTGCCAGCAGCCCCGGGAGCTCCTTAAACAATGAGCAGTTCTTC

d_call: NA
v_call: TRBV12-3/TRBV12-4
j_call: TRBJ1-2
clone_size: NA
cdr3_aa: CASSSRGAYGYTF
cdr3_nt: TGTGCCAGCAGTTCCCGGGGCGCCTATGGCTACACCTTC

d_call: TRBD2
v_call: TRBV20-1
j_call: TRBJ2-7
clone_size: NA
cdr3_aa: CSARPTSGKYEQYF
cdr3_nt: TGCAGTGCTAGGCCGACTAGCGGGAAATACGAGCAGTACTTC

d_call: NA
v_call: TRBV20-1
j_call: TRBJ2-7
clone_size: few
cdr3_aa: CSARAGSPNEQYF
cdr3_nt: TGCAGTGCTAGGGCGGGAAGCCCCAACGAGCAGTACTTC

d_call: NA
v_call: TRBV29-1
j_call: TRBJ2-2
clone_size: NA
cdr3_aa: CSASLTAANTGELFF
cdr3_nt: TGCAGCGCTTCGCTGACAGCGGCGAACACCGGGGAGCTGTTTTTT

d_call: NA
v_call: TRBV6-2/TRBV6-3
j_call: TRBJ2-1
clone_size: NA
cdr3_aa: CASSLPPGDEQFF
cdr3_nt: TGTGCCAGCAGCCTGCCGCCCGGAGATGAGCAGTTCTTC